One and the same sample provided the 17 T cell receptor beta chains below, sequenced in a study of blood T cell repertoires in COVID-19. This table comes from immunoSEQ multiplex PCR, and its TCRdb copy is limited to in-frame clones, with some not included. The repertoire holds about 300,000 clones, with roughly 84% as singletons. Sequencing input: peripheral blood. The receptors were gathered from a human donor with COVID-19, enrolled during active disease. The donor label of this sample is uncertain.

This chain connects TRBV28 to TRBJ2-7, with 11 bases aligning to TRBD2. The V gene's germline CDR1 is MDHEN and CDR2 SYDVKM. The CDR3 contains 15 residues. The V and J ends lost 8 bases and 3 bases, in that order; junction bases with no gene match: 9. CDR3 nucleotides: TGTGCCAGCCTACCCGGGGGGACTAGCGGCTACGAGCAGTACTTC. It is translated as CASLPGGTSGYEQYF.

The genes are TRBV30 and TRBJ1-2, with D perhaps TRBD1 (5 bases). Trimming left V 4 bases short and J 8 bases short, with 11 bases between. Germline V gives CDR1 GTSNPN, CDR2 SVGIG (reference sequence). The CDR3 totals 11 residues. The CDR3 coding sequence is TGTGCCTGGATGCAGGGTGGGGGCTACACCTTC. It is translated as CAWMQGGGYTF.

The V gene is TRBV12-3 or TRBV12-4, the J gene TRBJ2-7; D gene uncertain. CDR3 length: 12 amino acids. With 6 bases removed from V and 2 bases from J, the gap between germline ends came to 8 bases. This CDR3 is CASRGRAYEQYF. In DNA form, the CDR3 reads TGTGCCAGCAGGGGCAGAGCCTACGAGCAGTACTTC.

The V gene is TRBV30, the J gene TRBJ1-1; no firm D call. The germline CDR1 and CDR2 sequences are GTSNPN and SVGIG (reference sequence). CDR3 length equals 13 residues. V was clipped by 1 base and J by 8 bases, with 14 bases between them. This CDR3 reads CAWSGGVVAEAFF. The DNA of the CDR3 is TGTGCCTGGAGTGGAGGAGTGGTGGCAGAAGCTTTCTTT.

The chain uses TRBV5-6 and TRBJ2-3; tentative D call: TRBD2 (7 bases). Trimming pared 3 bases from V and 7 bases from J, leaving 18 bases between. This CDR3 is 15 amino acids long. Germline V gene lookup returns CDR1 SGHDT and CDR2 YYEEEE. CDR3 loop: CASSWTRGASNTQYF. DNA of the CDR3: TGTGCCAGCAGCTGGACTAGGGGGGCTTCCAATACGCAGTATTTT.

The CDR3 bases are TGCGCCAGCCAGGGGGCATCTGGAAACACCATATATTTT. This gives the protein CASQGASGNTIYF. J is TRBJ1-3 and V is TRBV5-1; the match to TRBD1 covers 8 bases. The length of the CDR3 is 13 residues. The V and J ends lost 7 bases and 1 base, in that order; junction bases with no gene match: 1. Germline-derived CDR1 and CDR2 are SGHRS and YFSETQ.

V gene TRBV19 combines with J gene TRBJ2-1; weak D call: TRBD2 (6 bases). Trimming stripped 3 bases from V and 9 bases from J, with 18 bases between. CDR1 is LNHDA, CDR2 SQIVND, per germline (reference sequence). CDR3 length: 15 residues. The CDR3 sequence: CASSISAGGHGEQFF. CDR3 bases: TGTGCCAGTAGTATCTCAGCGGGTGGCCATGGTGAGCAGTTCTTC.

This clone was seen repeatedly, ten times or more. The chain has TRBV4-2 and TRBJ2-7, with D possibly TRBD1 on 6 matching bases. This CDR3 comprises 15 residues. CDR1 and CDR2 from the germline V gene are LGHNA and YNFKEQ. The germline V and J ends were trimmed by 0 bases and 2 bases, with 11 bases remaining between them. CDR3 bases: TGTGCCAGCAGCCAAGACCCCGGGACAACCTACGAGCAGTACTTC. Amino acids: CASSQDPGTTYEQYF.

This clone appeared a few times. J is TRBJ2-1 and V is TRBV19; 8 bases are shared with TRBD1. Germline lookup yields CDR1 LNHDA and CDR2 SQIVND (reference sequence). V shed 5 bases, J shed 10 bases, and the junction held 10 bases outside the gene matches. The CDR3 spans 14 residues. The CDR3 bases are TGTGCCAGTAGTGGTAGGACAGGGTGGTCCGAGCAGTTCTTC. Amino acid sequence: CASSGRTGWSEQFF.

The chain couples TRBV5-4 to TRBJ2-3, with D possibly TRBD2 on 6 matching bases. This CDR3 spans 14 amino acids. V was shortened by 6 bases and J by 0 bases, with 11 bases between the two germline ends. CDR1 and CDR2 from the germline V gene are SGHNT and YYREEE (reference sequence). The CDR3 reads CASTMRDSTDTQYF. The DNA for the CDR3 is TGTGCCAGCACTATGCGGGATAGCACAGATACGCAGTATTTT.

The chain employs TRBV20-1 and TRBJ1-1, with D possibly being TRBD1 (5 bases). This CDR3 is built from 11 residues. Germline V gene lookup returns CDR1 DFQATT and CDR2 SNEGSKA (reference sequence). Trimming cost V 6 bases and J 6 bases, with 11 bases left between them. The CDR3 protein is CSARGGAEAFF. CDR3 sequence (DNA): TGCAGTGCGCGGGGAGGGGCTGAAGCTTTCTTT.

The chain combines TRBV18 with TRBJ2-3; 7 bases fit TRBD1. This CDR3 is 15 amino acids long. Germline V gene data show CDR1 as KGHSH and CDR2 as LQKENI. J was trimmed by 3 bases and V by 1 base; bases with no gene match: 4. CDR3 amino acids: CASSPLRTGTDTQYF. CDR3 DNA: TGTGCCAGCTCACCACTGAGGACAGGTACAGATACGCAGTATTTT.

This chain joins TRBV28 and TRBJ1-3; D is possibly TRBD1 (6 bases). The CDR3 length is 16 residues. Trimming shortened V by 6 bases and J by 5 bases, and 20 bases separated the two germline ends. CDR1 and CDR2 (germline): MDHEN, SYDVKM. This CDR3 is CASRIQGAQDRNTIYF. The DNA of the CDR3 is TGTGCCAGCAGGATACAGGGTGCCCAGGACCGAAACACCATATATTTT.

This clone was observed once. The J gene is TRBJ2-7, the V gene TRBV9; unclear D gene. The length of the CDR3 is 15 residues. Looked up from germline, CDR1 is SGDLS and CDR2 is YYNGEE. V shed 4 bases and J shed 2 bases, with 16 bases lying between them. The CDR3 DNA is TGTGCCAGCAGCCCCAGGTGGGCCCTCCCCTACGAGCAGTACTTC. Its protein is CASSPRWALPYEQYF.

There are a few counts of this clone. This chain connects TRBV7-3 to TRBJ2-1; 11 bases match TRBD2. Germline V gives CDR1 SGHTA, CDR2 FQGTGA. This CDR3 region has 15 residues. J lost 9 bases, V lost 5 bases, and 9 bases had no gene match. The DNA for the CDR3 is TGTGCCAGCAGCGTAAATAGCGGGAGGGCCGGTGAGCAGTTCTTC. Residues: CASSVNSGRAGEQFF. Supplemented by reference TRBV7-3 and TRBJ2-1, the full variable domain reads GAGVSQTPSNKVTEKGKYVELRCDPISGHTALYWYRQSLGQGPEFLIYFQGTGAADDSGLPNDRFFAVRPEGSVSTLKIQRTERGDSAVYLCASSVNSGRAGEQFFGPGTRLTVL.

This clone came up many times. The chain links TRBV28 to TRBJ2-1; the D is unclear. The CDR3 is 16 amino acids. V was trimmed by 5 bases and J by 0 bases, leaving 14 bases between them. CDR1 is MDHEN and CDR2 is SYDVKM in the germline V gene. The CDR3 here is CASSKVDSSSYNEQFF. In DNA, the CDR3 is TGTGCCAGCAGTAAAGTAGACTCATCCTCCTACAATGAGCAGTTCTTC.

The CDR3 region is CASSESTGQNYGYTF. The CDR3 DNA reads TGTGCCAGCAGTGAATCGACAGGGCAAAACTATGGCTACACCTTC. The chain joins TRBV2 to TRBJ1-2; 7 nucleotides line up with TRBD1. The CDR3 length is 15 residues. Unmatched junction bases numbered 5, after V lost 2 bases and J lost 2 bases. Germline CDR1 reads SNHLY; CDR2 reads FYNNEI.